Below are 12 T cell receptor beta chains sequenced from a single sample in a study of blood T cell repertoires in COVID-19. Generated by immunoSEQ multiplex PCR, the TCRdb table keeps only in-frame clones and is missing some. Among about 220,000 clones listed, around 81% were seen once. Sequenced input: peripheral blood. These receptors all come from a human donor in a cohort sampled during active COVID-19.

This sequence joins TRBV12-3 or TRBV12-4 and TRBJ1-1; D is perhaps TRBD1 (6 bases). Trimming pared 5 bases from V and 6 bases from J, leaving 10 bases between. The CDR3 runs to 12 residues. The CDR3 DNA reads as TGTGCCAGCAGTCTCAGGGGTCCTGAAGCTTTCTTT. This translates into CASSLRGPEAFF.

The genes are TRBV3-1 (or the pseudogene TRBV3-2) and TRBJ1-1, with a tentative D call TRBD1 (5 bases). The V gene's germline CDR1 is LGHDT and CDR2 YNNKEL (reference sequence). The CDR3 is 15 residues long. The germline V and J ends were trimmed by 4 bases and 4 bases, with 16 bases remaining between them. DNA for the CDR3: TGTGCCAGCAGCCGGGACTTTTCGCGGGGCACTGAAGCTTTCTTT. It specifies CASSRDFSRGTEAFF.

V gene TRBV29-1 combines with J gene TRBJ1-1, with D unresolved. V lost 4 bases to trimming and J lost 4 bases, with 13 bases between them. Germline lookup yields CDR1 SQVTM and CDR2 ANQGSEA. The CDR3 contains 13 residues. CDR3 bases: TGCAGCGTTGGGATGGGCCATCCCACTGAAGCTTTCTTT. This gives the protein CSVGMGHPTEAFF.

The genes are TRBV19 and TRBJ2-5; possibly TRBD2 for D (6 bases). Per the germline V gene, CDR1 is LNHDA and CDR2 is SQIVND (reference sequence). V dropped 6 bases and J dropped 5 bases, with 13 bases sitting between them. The CDR3 consists of 13 residues. The CDR3 loop reads CASRLGGSETQYF. The CDR3 DNA reads TGTGCCAGTAGATTAGGAGGGTCTGAGACCCAGTACTTC.

This clone was counted between two and nine times. Additional DNA sequences in this sample encode the identical CDR3. The rearrangement joins TRBV18 to TRBJ1-1, with D perhaps matching TRBD1 (6 bases). The CDR3 has 13 residues. Trimming cost V 3 bases and J 8 bases, with 13 bases left between them. From germline, CDR1 is KGHSH and CDR2 LQKENI. DNA for the CDR3: TGTGCCAGCTCACCGAACGGACAGACCGAAGCTTTCTTT. Translating gives CASSPNGQTEAFF.

The chain recombines TRBV5-5 with TRBJ1-4, with 8 bases aligning to TRBD1. The CDR3 totals 15 residues. Losses at the gene ends were 3 bases for V and 7 bases for J; bases not matched to a gene: 8. Germline V CDR1 and CDR2: SGHKS, YYEKEE (reference sequence). For the CDR3, the DNA is TGTGCCAGCAGCTCCGACAGGGGCAGTCGTGAAAAACTGTTTTTT. Translating it yields CASSSDRGSREKLFF.

This chain links TRBV6-4 with TRBJ1-5; D is possibly TRBD1 (6 bases). The germline V and J ends were trimmed by 7 bases and 11 bases, with 24 bases remaining between them. Germline assignment: CDR1 MRHNA and CDR2 SNTAGT. CDR3 length: 15 amino acids. The CDR3 loop is CASTKGGGKPLAQHF. The DNA for the CDR3 is TGTGCCAGCACCAAGGGGGGGGGAAAACCTTTGGCCCAGCATTTT.

The chain carries TRBV5-1 and TRBJ1-1; weak D call: TRBD1 (5 bases). The germline gives CDR1 SGHRS, CDR2 YFSETQ. The V and J ends lost 4 bases and 4 bases respectively, with 17 bases between them. This CDR3 spans 15 amino acids. The DNA for the CDR3 is TGCGCCAGCAGCCCCCTTGGGGCGACGGGCACTGAAGCTTTCTTT. Protein sequence: CASSPLGATGTEAFF.

The chain carries TRBV28 and TRBJ1-1, with 8 bases lining up with TRBD1. This CDR3 comprises 14 residues. From germline, CDR1 is MDHEN and CDR2 SYDVKM. The trim removed 5 bases at V and 4 bases at J, leaving 6 bases unmatched. CDR3 residues: CASSPTTGGTEAFF. In DNA form, the CDR3 reads TGTGCCAGCAGTCCTACTACAGGGGGCACTGAAGCTTTCTTT.

This clone appeared a single time. The CDR3 protein is CASSLGAGTEAFF. The CDR3 coding sequence is TGTGCCAGCAGCCTGGGGGCCGGCACTGAAGCTTTCTTT. The V and J genes are TRBV7-8 and TRBJ1-1; maybe TRBD1 (6 bases). Trimming removed 5 bases at V and 4 bases at J, with 11 bases between. Per germline, CDR1 SGHVS and CDR2 FQNEAQ. The CDR3 loop spans 13 amino acids. Together with reference TRBV7-8 and TRBJ1-1, the CDR3 gives the full variable domain: GAGVSQSPRYKVAKRGQDVALRCDPISGHVSLFWYQQALGQGPEFLTYFQNEAQLDKSGLPSDRFFAERPEGSVSTLKIQRTQQEDSAVYLCASSLGAGTEAFFGQGTRLTVV.

V usage is TRBV7-2 and J usage is TRBJ2-1, with 7 nucleotides matching TRBD2. Trimming cost V 5 bases and J 10 bases; bases outside gene matches: 2. This CDR3 contains 11 residues. Looked up from germline, CDR1 is SGHTA and CDR2 is FQGNSA. The CDR3, as DNA: TGTGCCAGCAGCCCGCGGGGGGAGCAGTTCTTC. Encoded protein: CASSPRGEQFF.

This clone was seen many times. The chain is built from TRBV28 and TRBJ1-3, with TRBD1 matching 8 bases. This CDR3 has 15 amino acids. Trimming took 3 bases from V and 4 from J; bases not matched to a gene: 5. From germline, CDR1 is MDHEN and CDR2 SYDVKM. CDR3 nucleotides: TGTGCCAGCAGTTTTACAGGGGGATCCGGAAACACCATATATTTT. This translates into CASSFTGGSGNTIYF.